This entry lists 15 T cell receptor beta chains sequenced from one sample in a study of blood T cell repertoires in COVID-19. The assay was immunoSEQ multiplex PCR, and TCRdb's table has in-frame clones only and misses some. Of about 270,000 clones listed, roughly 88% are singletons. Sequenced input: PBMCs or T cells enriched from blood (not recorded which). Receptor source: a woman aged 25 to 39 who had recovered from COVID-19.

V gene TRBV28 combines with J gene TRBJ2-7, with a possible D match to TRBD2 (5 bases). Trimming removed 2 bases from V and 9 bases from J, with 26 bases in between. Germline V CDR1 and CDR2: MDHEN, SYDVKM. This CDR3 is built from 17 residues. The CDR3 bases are TGTGCCAGCAGTTTAAATGGGCCGGGCACGGGAAATGCTGGGCAGTACTTC. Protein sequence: CASSLNGPGTGNAGQYF.

This CDR3 reads CASSLLAGGGYNEQFF. The CDR3 DNA reads as TGTGCCAGCAGCCTACTAGCGGGGGGCGGGTACAATGAGCAGTTCTTC. The chain uses TRBV9 and TRBJ2-1, with 12 nucleotides matching TRBD2. The CDR3 totals 16 residues. Germline V gene sequence: CDR1 SGDLS, CDR2 YYNGEE. With 4 bases clipped from V and 4 bases from J, the junction kept 6 bases outside the gene matches.

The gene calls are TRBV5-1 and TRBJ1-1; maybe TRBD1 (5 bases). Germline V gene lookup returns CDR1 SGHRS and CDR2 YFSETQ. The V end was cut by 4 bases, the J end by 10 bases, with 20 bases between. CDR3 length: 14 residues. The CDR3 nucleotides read TGCGCCAGCAGCCCCCTGACGGGGGGTGAGGGAGCTTTCTTT. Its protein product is CASSPLTGGEGAFF.

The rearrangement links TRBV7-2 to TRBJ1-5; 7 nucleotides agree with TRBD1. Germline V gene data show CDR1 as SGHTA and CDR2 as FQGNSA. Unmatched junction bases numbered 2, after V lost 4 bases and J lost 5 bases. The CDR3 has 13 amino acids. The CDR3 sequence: CASSSQGDQPQHF. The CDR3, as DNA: TGTGCCAGCAGCTCTCAGGGGGATCAGCCCCAGCATTTT.

CDR3 bases: TGTGCCAGCTTCCGTTCCTCTGGAAACACCATATATTTT. Amino acids: CASFRSSGNTIYF. The chain recombines TRBV18 with TRBJ1-3; D gene ambiguous. CDR1 and CDR2 from the germline V gene are KGHSH and LQKENI. The CDR3 contains 13 residues. V lost 7 bases, J lost 0 bases, and 7 bases lay in between.

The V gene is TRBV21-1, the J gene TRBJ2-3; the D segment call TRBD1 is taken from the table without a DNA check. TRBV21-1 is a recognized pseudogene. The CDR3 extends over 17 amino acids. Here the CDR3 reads CASSKLPGQISTDTQYF. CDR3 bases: TGTGCCAGCAGCAAACTTCCGGGACAGATCAGCACAGATACGCAGTATTTT.

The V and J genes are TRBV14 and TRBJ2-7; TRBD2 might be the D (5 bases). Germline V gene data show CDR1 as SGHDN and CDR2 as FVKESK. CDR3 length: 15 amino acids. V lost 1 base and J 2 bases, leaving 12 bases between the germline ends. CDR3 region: CASSQAGVSTYEQYF. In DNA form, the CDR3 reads TGTGCCAGCAGCCAAGCCGGGGTATCCACCTACGAGCAGTACTTC.

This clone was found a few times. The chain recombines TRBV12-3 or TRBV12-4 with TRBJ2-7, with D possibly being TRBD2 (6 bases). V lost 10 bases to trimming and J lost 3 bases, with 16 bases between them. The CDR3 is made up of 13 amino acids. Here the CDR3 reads CATGTGVNYEQYF. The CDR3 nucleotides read TGTGCCACCGGGACGGGAGTAAACTACGAGCAGTACTTC.

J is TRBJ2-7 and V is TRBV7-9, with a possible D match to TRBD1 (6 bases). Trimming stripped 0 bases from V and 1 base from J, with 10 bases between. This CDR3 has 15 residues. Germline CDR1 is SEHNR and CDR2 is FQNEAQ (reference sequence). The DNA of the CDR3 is TGTGCCAGCAGCTTAGCGGGGCAGGGGTCCTACGAGCAGTACTTC. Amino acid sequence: CASSLAGQGSYEQYF. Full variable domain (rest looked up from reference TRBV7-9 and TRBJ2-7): DTGVSQNPRHKITKRGQNVTFRCDPISEHNRLYWYRQTLGQGPEFLTYFQNEAQLEKSRLLSDRFSAERPKGSFSTLEIQRTEQGDSAMYLCASSLAGQGSYEQYFGPGTRLTVT.

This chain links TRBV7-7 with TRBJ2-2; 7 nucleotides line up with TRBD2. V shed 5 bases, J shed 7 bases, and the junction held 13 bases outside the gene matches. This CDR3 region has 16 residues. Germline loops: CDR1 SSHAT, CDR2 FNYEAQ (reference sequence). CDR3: CASSQWLAERGGELFF. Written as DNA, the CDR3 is TGTGCCAGCAGCCAGTGGCTAGCGGAACGTGGCGGGGAGCTGTTTTTT. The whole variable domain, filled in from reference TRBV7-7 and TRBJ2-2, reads GAGVSQSPRYKVTKRGQDVTLRCDPISSHATLYWYQQALGQGPEFLTYFNYEAQPDKSGLPSDRFSAERPEGSISTLTIQRTEQRDSAMYRCASSQWLAERGGELFFGEGSRLTVL.

The DNA of the CDR3 is TGTGCCAGCAGTTTATGGCTACCGGGACAGGTGGGGTTTAGCAATCAGCCCCAGCATTTT. It translates to CASSLWLPGQVGFSNQPQHF. The V gene is TRBV27, the J gene TRBJ1-5; 8 nucleotides line up with TRBD1. CDR1 and CDR2 (germline): MNHEY, SMNVEV (reference sequence). CDR3 length: 20 residues. V lost 1 base, J lost 0 bases, and 14 bases stayed unmatched.

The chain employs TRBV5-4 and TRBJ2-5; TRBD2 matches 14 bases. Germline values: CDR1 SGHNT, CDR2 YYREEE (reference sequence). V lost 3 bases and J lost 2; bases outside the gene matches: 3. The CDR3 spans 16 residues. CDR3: CASSSGTSGRQETQYF. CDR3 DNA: TGTGCCAGCAGCTCCGGGACTAGCGGGAGACAAGAGACCCAGTACTTC.

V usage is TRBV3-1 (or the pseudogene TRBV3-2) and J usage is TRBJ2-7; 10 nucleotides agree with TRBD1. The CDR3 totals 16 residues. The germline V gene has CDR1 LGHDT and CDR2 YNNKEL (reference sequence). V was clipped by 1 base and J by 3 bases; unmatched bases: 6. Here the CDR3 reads CASSQGTGGADYEQYF. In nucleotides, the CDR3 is TGTGCCAGCAGCCAAGGGACAGGGGGTGCAGACTACGAGCAGTACTTC.

The CDR3 here is CASSLLIHSRDNSPLHF. DNA for the CDR3: TGTGCCAGCAGCTTACTAATCCATTCCAGGGATAATTCACCCCTCCACTTT. This chain uses TRBV7-3 with TRBJ1-6; TRBD1 might be the D (5 bases). CDR3 length: 17 amino acids. The germline V and J ends were trimmed by 2 bases and 5 bases, with 16 bases remaining between them. Looked up from germline, CDR1 is SGHTA and CDR2 is FQGTGA.

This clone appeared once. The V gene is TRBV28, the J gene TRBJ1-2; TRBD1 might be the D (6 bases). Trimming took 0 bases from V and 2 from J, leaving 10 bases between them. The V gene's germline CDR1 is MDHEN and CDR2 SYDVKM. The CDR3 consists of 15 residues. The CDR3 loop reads CASSLWGTQNYGYTF. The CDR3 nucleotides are TGTGCCAGCAGTTTATGGGGGACACAGAACTATGGCTACACCTTC.